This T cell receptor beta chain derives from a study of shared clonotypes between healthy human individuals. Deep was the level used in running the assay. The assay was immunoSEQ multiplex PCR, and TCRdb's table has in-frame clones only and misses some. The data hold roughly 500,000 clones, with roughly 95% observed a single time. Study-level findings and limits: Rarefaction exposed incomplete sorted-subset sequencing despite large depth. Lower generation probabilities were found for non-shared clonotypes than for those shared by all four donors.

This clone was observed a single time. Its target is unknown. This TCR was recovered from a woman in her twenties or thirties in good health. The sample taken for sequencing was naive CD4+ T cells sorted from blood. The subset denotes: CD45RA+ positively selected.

The CDR3 nucleotides are TGTGCCAGTAGTACGCCCGGGACAAGAGCTGAGCAGTACTTC. Protein product: CASSTPGTRAEQYF. This rearrangement joins TRBV19 to TRBJ2-7; D is perhaps TRBD1 (6 bases). V was trimmed by 4 bases and J by 7 bases, leaving 17 bases between them. The germline V gene encodes CDR1 LNHDA and CDR2 SQIVND (reference sequence). This CDR3 comprises 14 residues.